These 2 T cell receptor beta chains share one sample of origin, sequenced in a study of radiation and T cells in renal cell carcinoma. The time point was: baseline pretreatment blood. Treatment noted: 15 Gy SBRT to primary tumor, nephrectomy 4 weeks later. Clones were sequenced by immunoSEQ multiplex PCR, and TCRdb holds only the in-frame ones, with some missing. The sample yields approximately 94,000 clones, 82% seen once. Specimen: blood, collected from a patient whose treatment included radiotherapy and nephrectomy. The receptors derive from a man aged 60 to 69 with renal cell carcinoma.

The rearrangement joins TRBV10-3 to TRBJ2-2; a possible D gene is TRBD2 (6 bases). Trimming cost V 9 bases and J 0 bases, with 11 bases left between them. Germline CDR1 ENHRY, CDR2 SYGVKD. The CDR3 has 14 residues. In DNA, the CDR3 is TGTGCCATGGAGGGCGGGACGAACACCGGGGAGCTGTTTTTT. This translates into CAMEGGTNTGELFF.

This clone was seen only once. This chain connects TRBV6-5 to TRBJ1-1, with 7 nucleotides matching TRBD1. Germline V CDR1 and CDR2: MNHEY, SVGAGI. Losses at the gene ends were 6 bases for V and 1 base for J; bases not matched to a gene: 5. This CDR3 is 14 amino acids long. This chain's CDR3 is CASSRQGENTEAFF. In nucleotides, the CDR3 is TGTGCCAGCAGCCGACAGGGTGAGAACACTGAAGCTTTCTTT.